The rows below give T cell receptor beta chains drawn from one sample of a study of cytomegalovirus exposure and HLA in healthy donors. Profiled with immunoSEQ multiplex PCR; TCRdb holds only in-frame clones, not every one. The sample yields about 110,000 clones, approximately 90% seen once. Sample: PBMCs. Receptors originate from a woman in her 30s in good health and CMV-seropositive. The CDR3 runs from the conserved cysteine through the conserved F or W. A D gene is named only where the DNA matches it firmly. Clone size is not always given. Where it is, it says once, few, many or a class for expanded clones.

D	V	J	size	DNA	CDR3
-	TRBV20-1	TRBJ2-3	-	TGCAGTGCAGAGGCAGGGGATACGCAGTATTTT	CSAEAGDTQYF
TRBD2	TRBV7-2	TRBJ2-1	-	TGTGCCAGCAGCCTATGGACTAGCGGTTTGTTCTTC	CASSLWTSGLFF
-	TRBV10-3	TRBJ2-2	-	TGTGCCATCAGTGGGGCAGGGCACACCGGGGAGCTGTTTTTT	CAISGAGHTGELFF
-	TRBV27	TRBJ1-2	-	TGTGCCAGCAGTTTATCCGAGGGGGGGCTTGGTGGCTACACCTTC	CASSLSEGGLGGYTF
-	TRBV5-4	TRBJ1-1	-	TGTGCCAGCAGCTTAGACTCGACCCAAACCCACACTGAAGCTTTCTTT	CASSLDSTQTHTEAFF
-	TRBV5-1	TRBJ2-3	once	TGCGCCAGCAGCCCCGGACAGACCCAAGGAACGCAGTATTTT	CASSPGQTQGTQYF
-	TRBV30	TRBJ1-3	once	TGTGCCTGCCAACGGGGGGACACCATATATTTT	CACQRGDTIYF
TRBD1	TRBV6-5	TRBJ2-7	-	TGTGCCAGCAGTTACACCGGGACAGGGGGCTACGAGCAGTACTTC	CASSYTGTGGYEQYF
-	TRBV19	TRBJ1-5	-	TGTGCCAGTAGTATAGTATGGCCGAATAGCAATCAGCCCCAGCATTTT	CASSIVWPNSNQPQHF
-	TRBV5-1	TRBJ1-5	-	TGCGCCAGCAGCCGGGATGGACAGACCGATCAGCCCCAGCATTTT	CASSRDGQTDQPQHF
TRBD2	TRBV4-2	TRBJ2-7	-	TGTGCCAGCAGCCAAATAGCGGGAGAAGAAGCGAACGAGCAGTACTTC	CASSQIAGEEANEQYF
TRBD2	TRBV5-1	TRBJ2-1	-	TGCGCCAGCAGGGGTAGCGGGAGCAAGGTTGAGCAGTTCTTC	CASRGSGSKVEQFF
-	TRBV9	TRBJ1-1	-	TGTGCCAGCAGCGACCCTCGGGGTGCAGCTTTCTTT	CASSDPRGAAFF
TRBD1	TRBV5-6	TRBJ2-7	-	TGTGCCAGCAGCGTACAGGGGCCCCTTCACTACGAGCAGTACTTC	CASSVQGPLHYEQYF
-	TRBV5-1	TRBJ2-7	-	TGCGCCAGCAGCTTGGCCCCGACGTCGGCAGGGGAGCAGTACTTC	CASSLAPTSAGEQYF
-	TRBV5-1	TRBJ2-7	-	TGCGCCAGCAGCTTGTTTCAGGGATCCTACGAGCAGTACTTC	CASSLFQGSYEQYF
TRBD2	TRBV7-2	TRBJ2-4	-	TGTGCCAGCAGCTTACCCAGCGGGGGCCAAAACATTCAGTACTTC	CASSLPSGGQNIQYF
TRBD2	TRBV4-1	TRBJ2-3	few	TGCGCCAGCAGCGGCATAGCGGGGAGCACAGATACGCAGTATTTT	CASSGIAGSTDTQYF
TRBD2	TRBV7-3	TRBJ2-3	-	TGTGCCAGCAGCTTTCCTAGCGGGAGGGCCAGCACCACCACAGATACGCAGTATTTT	CASSFPSGRASTTTDTQYF